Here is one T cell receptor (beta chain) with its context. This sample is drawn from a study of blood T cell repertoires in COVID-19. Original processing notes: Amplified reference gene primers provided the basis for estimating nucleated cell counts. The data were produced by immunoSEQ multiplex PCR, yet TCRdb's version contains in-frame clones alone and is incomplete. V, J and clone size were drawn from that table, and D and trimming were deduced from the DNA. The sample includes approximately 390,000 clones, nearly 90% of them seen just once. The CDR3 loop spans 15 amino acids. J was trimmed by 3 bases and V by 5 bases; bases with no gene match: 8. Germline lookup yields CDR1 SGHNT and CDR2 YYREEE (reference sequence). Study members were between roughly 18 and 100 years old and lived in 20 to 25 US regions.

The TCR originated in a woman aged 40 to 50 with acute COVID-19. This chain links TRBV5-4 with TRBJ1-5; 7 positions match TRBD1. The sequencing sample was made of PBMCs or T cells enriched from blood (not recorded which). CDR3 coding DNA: TGTGCCAGCAGACCCCACGAGGGGGCCAATCAGCCCCAGCATTTT. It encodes CASRPHEGANQPQHF.